Listed here are 5 T cell receptor beta chains from one sample, sequenced in a study of blood T cell repertoires in COVID-19. Repertoires were generated with immunoSEQ multiplex PCR, while TCRdb's copy carries only in-frame clones and drops some. The data show about 400,000 clones, under 90% seen once. The source material was PBMCs or T cells enriched from blood (not recorded which). These receptors came from a woman aged 25 to 39 who had recovered from COVID-19.

V gene TRBV7-9 combines with J gene TRBJ1-5, with a tentative D call TRBD1 (5 bases). Germline V gene sequence: CDR1 SEHNR, CDR2 FQNEAQ (reference sequence). The CDR3 has 13 residues. The V gene lost 5 bases and the J gene lost 6 bases, with 11 bases spanning the gap. CDR3 in amino acids: CASSTQGGQPQHF. In DNA form, the CDR3 reads TGTGCCAGCAGCACCCAGGGAGGTCAGCCCCAGCATTTT.

The CDR3 sequence: CASSRGRAPTDTQYF. CDR3 nucleotide sequence: TGTGCCAGCAGCCGCGGGAGGGCCCCCACAGATACGCAGTATTTT. This chain joins TRBV7-8 and TRBJ2-3; 9 nucleotides line up with TRBD2. This CDR3 comprises 15 residues. CDR1 and CDR2 (germline): SGHVS, FQNEAQ. The ends lost 5 bases at V and 2 bases at J; junction bases unmatched: 5.

In the case of this clone: This CDR3 is also generated by other DNA sequences in the sample. V is TRBV30 and J is TRBJ1-4; D ambiguous. CDR3 length: 11 residues. The germline V gene has CDR1 GTSNPN and CDR2 SVGIG (reference sequence). The V end was cut by 1 base, the J end by 8 bases, with 5 bases between. CDR3 bases: TGTGCCTGGAGTGGAGGCGAAAAACTGTTTTTT. Encoded protein: CAWSGGEKLFF.

Notes on this clone: Other DNA sequences from this sample encode an identical CDR3 as well. The chain uses TRBV5-4 and TRBJ1-2, with 7 bases matching TRBD1. The CDR3 extends over 13 amino acids. Looked up from germline, CDR1 is SGHNT and CDR2 is YYREEE (reference sequence). Germline trimming cut 0 bases from V and 8 bases from J; bases unmatched to any gene: 4. CDR3 sequence (DNA): TGTGCCAGCAGCTTGGACAGGGGTGAAGGCTACACCTTC. Protein sequence: CASSLDRGEGYTF. The whole variable domain, remainder taken from reference TRBV5-4 and TRBJ1-2, is ETGVTQSPTHLIKTRGQQVTLRCSSQSGHNTVSWYQQALGQGPQFIFQYYREEENGRGNFPPRFSGLQFPNYSSELNVNALELDDSALYLCASSLDRGEGYTFGSGTRLTVV.

J is TRBJ1-4 and V is TRBV5-1, with 7 bases lining up with TRBD1. Germline CDR1 SGHRS, CDR2 YFSETQ. CDR3 size: 17 residues. Losses at the gene ends were 4 bases for V and 3 bases for J; bases not matched to a gene: 12. The CDR3 loop is CASSPTPTGPANEKLFF. CDR3 DNA sequence: TGCGCCAGCAGCCCAACTCCGACAGGGCCTGCTAATGAAAAACTGTTTTTT.